The T cell receptor beta chain described here comes from a study of cytomegalovirus exposure and HLA in healthy donors. Both 60 Vbeta primers and 13 Jbeta primers went into the PCR. This table comes from immunoSEQ multiplex PCR, and its TCRdb copy is limited to in-frame clones, with some not included. The table lists 180,000 or so clones, around four fifths of them singletons, with approximately 2% in the top ten. Germline V CDR1 and CDR2: SGHTA, FQGNSA. The CDR3 runs to 14 residues. Deletions cut 5 bases from V and 6 bases from J, with 16 bases between. What was sequenced was PBMCs. This chain connects TRBV7-2 to TRBJ1-1, with D possibly matching TRBD1 (5 bases). The TCR was taken from a woman in her twenties or thirties in good health and CMV-seronegative. CDR3 residues: CASSVPGGIAEAFF. CDR3 DNA: TGTGCCAGCAGCGTCCCCGGGGGTATCGCTGAAGCTTTCTTT.